A selection of T cell receptor beta chains follows, all from one sample in a study of cytomegalovirus exposure and HLA in healthy donors. The repertoire was sequenced with immunoSEQ multiplex PCR; TCRdb's copy has only in-frame clones and lacks some. The listing contains approximately 76,000 clones. The sequenced sample was PBMCs. These receptors all come from a man aged 18 to 30 in good health and CMV-seropositive. Each CDR3 is given with its conserved first and last residue. The order of the fields is V gene, J gene, D gene, CDR3 protein, CDR3 DNA. D genes are given only for firm matches.

v_call: TRBV4-1; j_call: TRBJ2-1; d_call: .; cdr3_aa: CASSARTSNAYNEQFF; cdr3_nt: TGCGCCAGCAGCGCTCGAACTAGCAATGCCTACAATGAGCAGTTCTTC
v_call: TRBV5-1; j_call: TRBJ2-1; d_call: .; cdr3_aa: CASRLATGEEWYNEQFF; cdr3_nt: TGCGCCAGCAGACTAGCGACAGGGGAAGAATGGTACAATGAGCAGTTCTTC
v_call: TRBV6-5; j_call: TRBJ2-6; d_call: TRBD1; cdr3_aa: CATGTGNSGANVLTF; cdr3_nt: TGTGCCACAGGGACAGGAAACTCTGGGGCCAACGTCCTGACTTTC
v_call: TRBV18; j_call: TRBJ2-1; d_call: .; cdr3_aa: CASSPYTSGNEQFF; cdr3_nt: TGTGCCAGCTCACCCTACACCTCGGGAAATGAGCAGTTCTTC
v_call: TRBV14; j_call: TRBJ2-7; d_call: .; cdr3_aa: CASSPRTVYTYEQYF; cdr3_nt: TGTGCCAGCAGCCCTCGGACAGTATACACCTACGAGCAGTACTTC
v_call: TRBV7-8; j_call: TRBJ1-3; d_call: .; cdr3_aa: CASSSTVNSGNTIYF; cdr3_nt: TGTGCCAGCAGCTCGACAGTCAATTCTGGAAACACCATATATTTT
v_call: TRBV7-7; j_call: TRBJ2-5; d_call: TRBD1; cdr3_aa: CASSRGQGRETQYF; cdr3_nt: TGTGCCAGCAGCCGGGGACAGGGGCGGGAGACCCAGTACTTC
v_call: TRBV5-1; j_call: TRBJ2-5; d_call: TRBD2; cdr3_aa: CASSLGLAGAGETQYF; cdr3_nt: TGCGCCAGCAGCTTGGGACTAGCGGGGGCTGGAGAGACCCAGTACTTC
v_call: TRBV11-3; j_call: TRBJ2-3; d_call: .; cdr3_aa: CASSLLPDTQYF; cdr3_nt: TGTGCCAGCAGCTTACTCCCAGATACGCAGTATTTT
v_call: TRBV5-5; j_call: TRBJ2-7; d_call: .; cdr3_aa: CASSPKSYEQYF; cdr3_nt: TGTGCCAGCAGCCCTAAGAGCTACGAGCAGTACTTC
v_call: TRBV13; j_call: TRBJ2-7; d_call: TRBD2; cdr3_aa: CASSSRTSMDEQYF; cdr3_nt: TGTGCCAGCAGCTCCAGGACTAGCATGGACGAGCAGTACTTC
v_call: TRBV7-9; j_call: TRBJ2-7; d_call: TRBD1; cdr3_aa: CASSFTGVTYEQYF; cdr3_nt: TGTGCCAGCAGCTTTACAGGGGTGACCTACGAGCAGTACTTC
v_call: TRBV6-5; j_call: TRBJ1-2; d_call: .; cdr3_aa: CASSRTDRSYGYTF; cdr3_nt: TGTGCCAGCAGTCGAACGGACAGAAGCTATGGCTACACCTTC
v_call: TRBV7-6; j_call: TRBJ2-1; d_call: TRBD2; cdr3_aa: CASSPRSGGAGNEQFF; cdr3_nt: TGTGCCAGCAGCCCACGTAGCGGGGGGGCTGGAAATGAGCAGTTCTTC
v_call: TRBV28; j_call: TRBJ1-1; d_call: .; cdr3_aa: CASSFPGNENTEAFF; cdr3_nt: TGTGCCAGCAGTTTTCCAGGCAACGAGAACACTGAAGCTTTCTTT
v_call: TRBV27; j_call: TRBJ1-5; d_call: .; cdr3_aa: CASSLSWPGSSNQPQHF; cdr3_nt: TGTGCCAGCAGTTTATCGTGGCCAGGGTCCAGCAATCAGCCCCAGCATTTT
v_call: TRBV6-5; j_call: TRBJ1-5; d_call: TRBD1; cdr3_aa: CASSFNRDREQPQHF; cdr3_nt: TGTGCCAGCAGTTTTAACCGGGACAGGGAACAGCCCCAGCATTTT
v_call: TRBV28; j_call: TRBJ1-2; d_call: .; cdr3_aa: CASRSGNYGYTF; cdr3_nt: TGTGCCAGCAGGTCAGGGAACTATGGCTACACCTTC
v_call: TRBV10-3; j_call: TRBJ1-5; d_call: .; cdr3_aa: CAIKSGVNQPQHF; cdr3_nt: TGTGCCATTAAATCAGGGGTCAATCAGCCCCAGCATTTT
v_call: TRBV6-1; j_call: TRBJ1-4; d_call: .; cdr3_aa: CASSVLSGVGEKLFF; cdr3_nt: TGTGCCAGCAGTGTTCTTTCAGGGGTAGGCGAAAAACTGTTTTTT
v_call: TRBV6-4; j_call: TRBJ2-3; d_call: TRBD1; cdr3_aa: CASSGGGQGGPDTQYF; cdr3_nt: TGTGCCAGCAGTGGTGGGGGACAGGGCGGCCCAGATACGCAGTATTTT
v_call: TRBV5-5; j_call: TRBJ1-1; d_call: .; cdr3_aa: CASSLSTGIGTEAFF; cdr3_nt: TGTGCCAGCAGCTTGTCCACAGGGATAGGCACTGAAGCTTTCTTT
v_call: TRBV6-1; j_call: TRBJ1-1; d_call: .; cdr3_aa: CASSELQGQGKTEAFF; cdr3_nt: TGTGCCAGCAGTGAATTGCAGGGCCAAGGAAAGACTGAAGCTTTCTTT
v_call: TRBV5-6; j_call: TRBJ2-5; d_call: .; cdr3_aa: CASSLLLQETQYF; cdr3_nt: TGTGCCAGCAGCCTCCTTCTACAAGAGACCCAGTACTTC
v_call: TRBV9; j_call: TRBJ1-2; d_call: TRBD1; cdr3_aa: CASSVDYRGSRGYTF; cdr3_nt: TGTGCCAGCAGCGTAGATTACAGGGGTTCGAGGGGCTACACCTTC
v_call: TRBV19; j_call: TRBJ2-7; d_call: TRBD2; cdr3_aa: CASSIRGTNYEQYF; cdr3_nt: TGTGCCAGTAGTATACGCGGGACTAACTACGAGCAGTACTTC
v_call: TRBV4-2; j_call: TRBJ2-7; d_call: .; cdr3_aa: CASSQDRQRLRF; cdr3_nt: TGTGCCAGCAGCCAAGATAGGCAGCGACTGAGATTC
v_call: TRBV4-1; j_call: TRBJ1-1; d_call: .; cdr3_aa: CASSHEYRVTNTEAFF; cdr3_nt: TGCGCCAGCAGCCACGAATACAGGGTAACGAACACTGAAGCTTTCTTT
v_call: TRBV7-9; j_call: TRBJ2-7; d_call: .; cdr3_aa: CASSPSGIALEIDEQYF; cdr3_nt: TGTGCCAGCAGCCCATCCGGGATAGCTTTAGAGATTGACGAGCAGTACTTC
v_call: TRBV7-2; j_call: TRBJ1-5; d_call: .; cdr3_aa: CASSSRVGGSNQPQHF; cdr3_nt: TGTGCCAGCAGCTCGAGGGTGGGGGGTAGCAATCAGCCCCAGCATTTT
v_call: TRBV21-1; j_call: TRBJ1-6; d_call: .; cdr3_aa: CASSKRGQEWPLHF; cdr3_nt: TGTGCCAGCAGCAAAAGGGGCCAAGAGTGGCCCCTCCACTTT
v_call: TRBV7-8; j_call: TRBJ1-3; d_call: .; cdr3_aa: CASSLQGHGNTIYF; cdr3_nt: TGTGCCAGCAGCTTACAGGGGCATGGAAACACCATATATTTT
v_call: TRBV6-5; j_call: TRBJ1-1; d_call: TRBD1; cdr3_aa: CASSQGVNTEAFF; cdr3_nt: TGTGCCAGCAGTCAGGGGGTGAACACTGAAGCTTTCTTT
v_call: TRBV20-1; j_call: TRBJ1-1; d_call: TRBD1; cdr3_aa: CSARFGRGFF; cdr3_nt: TGCAGTGCTAGGTTTGGCAGGGGGTTCTTT
v_call: TRBV7-9; j_call: TRBJ2-7; d_call: TRBD2; cdr3_aa: CASSLGLAGGPWDEQYF; cdr3_nt: TGTGCCAGCAGCTTGGGACTAGCGGGGGGGCCTTGGGACGAGCAGTACTTC